This entry is about one T cell receptor beta chain. TCRdb used MiXCR to reprocess the RT-PCR reads, holding one entry per CDR3 protein. This table holds hundreds of thousands of distinct CDR3 sequences, about 11% found once. This specimen belongs to a study of response to subunit inactivated influenza vaccine. Trimming took 5 bases from V and 7 from J, leaving 17 bases between them. The CDR3 is 14 amino acids. These data are also associated with another study on T cells expressing NK-cell markers. That investigation notes: TCR beta libraries carry UMIs added by 5'RACE template switching. The CD3+CD56-NKG2C+ fraction was also led by these clonotypes in a few donors.

The genes are TRBV12-3 or TRBV12-4 and TRBJ2-5; D tentatively fits TRBD1 or TRBD2 (5 bases each). This sample comprised PBMCs from blood, obtained on the day of vaccination. The source of this sequence is a man aged 50 to 60 who received an inactivated influenza vaccine. Written as DNA, the CDR3 is TGTGCCAGCAGTACAGGACGGGGTATAGGGACCCAGTACTTC. It specifies CASSTGRGIGTQYF.